Described below is a single T cell receptor (beta chain) sequence and its context. Antigen unknown. This sample stems from a study of T cell responses to AZD1222 COVID-19 vaccine. Study findings and constraints: Clonal diversity was possibly underestimated, and the donors were mostly white British, with more females.

Clones were sequenced by immunoSEQ multiplex PCR, and TCRdb holds only the in-frame ones, with some missing. The table has 120,000 or so clones, about 89% seen once. The CDR3 is made up of 15 amino acids. The ends were cut back, 1 base at V and 3 bases at J, with 12 bases in the middle. CDR1 is SGHVS, CDR2 FQNEAQ, per germline. The origin of this receptor is an adult in good health. The chain has TRBV7-8 and TRBJ1-1, with D hard to call. The sequenced sample was peripheral blood, obtained on day 0 of MenACWY control vaccination. CDR3 sequence (DNA): TGTGCCAGCAGCTTAGTGGTGGAGGGATACACTGAAGCTTTCTTT. It encodes CASSLVVEGYTEAFF.